What follows describes a single TCR beta chain. Its target is not known. These data come from a study of long-term antiretroviral therapy in people with HIV. Study overall: Sampling started about a decade before the 2015 immediate-ART recommendation. Findings and caveats of the study: Controls exceeded HIV repertoires in CDR3 length range. Clonal expansions arising prior to ART prevailed in the repertoire at every time point.

This was the immunoSEQ v3.0 assay at survey level. Sequencing aimed at about 35,000-55,000 T-cell genomes per sample. Assay used: immunoSEQ multiplex PCR; TCRdb lists only in-frame clones, some missing. The sample shows 15,000 to 20,000 clones, 90% to 95% of them seen only once. Germline trimming cut 11 bases from V and 9 bases from J; bases unmatched to any gene: 12. The CDR3 has 13 residues. Germline CDR1 reads MDHEN; CDR2 reads SYDVKM. The chain combines TRBV28 with TRBJ2-4; TRBD1 matches at 8 bases. The source was unsorted PBMCs, collected 0.3 years after starting antiretroviral therapy. This TCR came from a man in his sixties with HIV. CDR3 DNA sequence: TGTGCCGCCTCAGGGGGCGATAGGGCCATTCAGTACTTC. Protein sequence: CAASGGDRAIQYF.